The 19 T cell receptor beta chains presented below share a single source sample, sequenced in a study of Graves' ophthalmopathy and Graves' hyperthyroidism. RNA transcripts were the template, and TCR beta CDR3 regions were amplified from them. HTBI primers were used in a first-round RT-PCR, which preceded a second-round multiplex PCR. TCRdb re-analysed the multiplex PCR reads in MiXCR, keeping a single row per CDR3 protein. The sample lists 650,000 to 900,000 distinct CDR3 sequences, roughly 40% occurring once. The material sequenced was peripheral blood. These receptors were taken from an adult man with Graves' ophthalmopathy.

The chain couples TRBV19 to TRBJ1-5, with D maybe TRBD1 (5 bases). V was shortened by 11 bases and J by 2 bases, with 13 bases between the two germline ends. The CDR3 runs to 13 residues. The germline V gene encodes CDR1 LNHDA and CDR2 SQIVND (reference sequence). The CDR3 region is CAWSPRGNQPQHF. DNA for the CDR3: TGTGCCTGGAGCCCCAGGGGCAATCAGCCCCAGCATTTT.

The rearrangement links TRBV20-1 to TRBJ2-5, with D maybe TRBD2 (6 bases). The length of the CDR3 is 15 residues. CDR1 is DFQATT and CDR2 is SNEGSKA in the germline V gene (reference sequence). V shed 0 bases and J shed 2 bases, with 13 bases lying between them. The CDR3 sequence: CSARDGGGPQETQYF. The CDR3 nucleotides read TGCAGTGCTAGAGATGGTGGAGGGCCACAAGAGACCCAGTACTTC.

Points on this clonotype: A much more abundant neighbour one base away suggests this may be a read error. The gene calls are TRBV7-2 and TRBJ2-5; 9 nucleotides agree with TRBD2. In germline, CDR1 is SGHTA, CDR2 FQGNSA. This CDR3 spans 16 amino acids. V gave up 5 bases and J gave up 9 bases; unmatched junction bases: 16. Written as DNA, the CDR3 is TGTGCCAGCAGCCCTCTTTCTAGCGGGGAGTGGGAGGCCCAGTACTTC. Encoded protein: CASSPLSSGEWEAQYF.

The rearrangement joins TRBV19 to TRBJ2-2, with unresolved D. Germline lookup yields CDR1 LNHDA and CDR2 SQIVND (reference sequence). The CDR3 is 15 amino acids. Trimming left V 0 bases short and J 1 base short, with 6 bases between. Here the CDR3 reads CASSIDLGNTGELFF. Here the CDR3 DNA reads TGTGCCAGTAGTATAGATCTAGGGAACACCGGGGAGCTGTTTTTT.

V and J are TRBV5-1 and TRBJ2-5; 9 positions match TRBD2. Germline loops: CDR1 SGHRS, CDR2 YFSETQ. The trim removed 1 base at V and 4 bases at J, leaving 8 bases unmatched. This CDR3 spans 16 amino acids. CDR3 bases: TGCGCCAGCAGCTTGAGGGGTAGCGGGAGAGGAGAGACCCAGTACTTC. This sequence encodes CASSLRGSGRGETQYF.

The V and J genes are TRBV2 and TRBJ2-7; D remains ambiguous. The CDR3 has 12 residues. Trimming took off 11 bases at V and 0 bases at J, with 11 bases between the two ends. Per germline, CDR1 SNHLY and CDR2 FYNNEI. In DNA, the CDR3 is TGTGCCGGCACCCCAGACTCCTACGAGCAGTACTTC. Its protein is CAGTPDSYEQYF.

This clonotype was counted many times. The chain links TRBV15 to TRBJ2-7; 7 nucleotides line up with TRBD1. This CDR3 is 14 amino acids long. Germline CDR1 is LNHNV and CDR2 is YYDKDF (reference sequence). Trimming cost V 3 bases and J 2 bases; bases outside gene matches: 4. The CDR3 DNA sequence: TGTGCCACCAGCAGCCGGGACAGAGCCTACGAGCAGTACTTC. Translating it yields CATSSRDRAYEQYF.

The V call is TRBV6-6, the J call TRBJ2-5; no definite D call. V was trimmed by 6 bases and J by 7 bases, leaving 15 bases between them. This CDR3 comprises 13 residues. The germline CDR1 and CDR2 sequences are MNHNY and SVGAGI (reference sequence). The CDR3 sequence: CASSDSLYGTQYF. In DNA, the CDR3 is TGTGCCAGCAGCGATAGCCTCTACGGGACCCAGTACTTC.

This chain's CDR3 is CASSESSGTYEQYF. The DNA of the CDR3 is TGTGCCAGCAGTGAGTCTAGCGGTACCTACGAGCAGTACTTC. The chain has TRBV7-2 and TRBJ2-7; 7 bases fit TRBD2. With 6 bases clipped from V and 2 bases from J, the junction kept 7 bases outside the gene matches. The germline gives CDR1 SGHTA, CDR2 FQGNSA. The CDR3 loop spans 14 amino acids.

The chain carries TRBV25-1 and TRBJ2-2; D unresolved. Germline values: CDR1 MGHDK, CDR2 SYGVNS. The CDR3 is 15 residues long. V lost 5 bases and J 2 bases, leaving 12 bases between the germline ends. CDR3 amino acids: CASSRMGRNTGELFF. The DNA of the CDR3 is TGTGCCAGCAGTCGAATGGGCAGAAACACCGGGGAGCTGTTTTTT.

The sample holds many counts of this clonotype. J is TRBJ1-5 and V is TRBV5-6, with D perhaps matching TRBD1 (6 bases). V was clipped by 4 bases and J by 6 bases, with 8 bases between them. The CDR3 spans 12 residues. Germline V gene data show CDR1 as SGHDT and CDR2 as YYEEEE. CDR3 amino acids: CASSARGQPQHF. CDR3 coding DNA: TGTGCCAGCAGCGCCAGGGGTCAGCCCCAGCATTTT.

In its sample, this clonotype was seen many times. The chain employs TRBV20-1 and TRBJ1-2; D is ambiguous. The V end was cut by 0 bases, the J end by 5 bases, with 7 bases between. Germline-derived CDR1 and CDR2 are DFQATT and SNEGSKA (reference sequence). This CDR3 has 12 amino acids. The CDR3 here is CSAREGTYGYTF. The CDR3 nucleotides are TGCAGTGCTAGAGAGGGAACATATGGCTACACCTTC.

The CDR3 bases are TGTGCCATCAGTGATGGTGGGACAGATAATTCACCCCTCCACTTT. Encoded protein: CAISDGGTDNSPLHF. The rearrangement joins TRBV10-3 to TRBJ1-6, with TRBD1 matching 7 bases. Germline V CDR1 and CDR2: ENHRY, SYGVKD. V lost 3 bases to trimming and J lost 5 bases; unmatched junction nucleotides: 4. This CDR3 is 15 amino acids long.

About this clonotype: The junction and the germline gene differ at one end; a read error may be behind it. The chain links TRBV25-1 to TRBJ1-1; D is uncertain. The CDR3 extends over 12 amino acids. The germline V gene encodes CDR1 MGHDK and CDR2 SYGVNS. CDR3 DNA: TGTGCCAGCGTTGAAGGGAGGACTGGAGCTTTCTTT. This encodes CASVEGRTGAFF. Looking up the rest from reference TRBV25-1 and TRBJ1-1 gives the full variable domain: EADIYQTPRYLVIGTGKKITLECSQTMGHDKMYWYQQDPGMELHLIHYSYGVNSTEKGDLSSESTVSRIRTEHFPLTLESARPSHTSQYLCASVEGRTGAFFGQGTRLTVV.

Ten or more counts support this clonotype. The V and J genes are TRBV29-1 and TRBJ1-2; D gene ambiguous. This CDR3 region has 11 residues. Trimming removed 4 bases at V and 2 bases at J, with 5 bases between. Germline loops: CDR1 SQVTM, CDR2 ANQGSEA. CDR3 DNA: TGCAGCGTTGTCACCAACTATGGCTACACCTTC. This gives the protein CSVVTNYGYTF. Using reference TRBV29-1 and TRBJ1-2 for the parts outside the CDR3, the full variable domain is SAVISQKPSRDICQRGTSLTIQCQVDSQVTMMFWYRQQPGQSLTLIATANQGSEATYESGFVIDKFPISRPNLTFSTLTVSNMSPEDSSIYLCSVVTNYGYTFGSGTRLTVV.

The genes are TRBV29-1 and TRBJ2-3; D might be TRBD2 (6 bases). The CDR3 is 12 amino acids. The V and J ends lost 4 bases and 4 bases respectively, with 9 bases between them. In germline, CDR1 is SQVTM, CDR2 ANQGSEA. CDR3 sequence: CSVGQRADTQYF. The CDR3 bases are TGCAGCGTTGGTCAGCGGGCAGATACGCAGTATTTT.

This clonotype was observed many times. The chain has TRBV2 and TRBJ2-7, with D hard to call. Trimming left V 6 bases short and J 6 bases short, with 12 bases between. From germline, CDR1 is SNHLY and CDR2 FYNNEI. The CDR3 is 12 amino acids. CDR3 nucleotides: TGTGCCAGCAGGCAGGCGACGCCCGAGCAGTACTTC. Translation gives CASRQATPEQYF.

This CDR3 reads CASSRSGGVGNEQYF. CDR3 nucleotides: TGTGCCAGCAGTCGTAGCGGGGGGGTAGGAAACGAGCAGTACTTC. The chain is built from TRBV7-9 and TRBJ2-7, with 11 positions matching TRBD2. CDR3 length: 15 amino acids. After removal of 6 bases from V and 5 bases from J, the junction contained 9 bases not matched to a gene. Per the germline V gene, CDR1 is SEHNR and CDR2 is FQNEAQ (reference sequence).

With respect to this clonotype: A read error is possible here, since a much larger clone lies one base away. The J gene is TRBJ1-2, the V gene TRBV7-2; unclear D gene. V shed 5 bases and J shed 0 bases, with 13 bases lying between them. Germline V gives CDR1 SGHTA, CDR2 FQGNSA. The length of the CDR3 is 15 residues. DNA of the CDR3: TGTGCCAGCAGCCCGACAACTATCGCTAACTATGGCTACACCTTC. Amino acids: CASSPTTIANYGYTF.